This T cell receptor beta chain comes out of a study of T cells in Graves' hyperthyroidism and ophthalmopathy. Overall study findings and caveats: The model foresaw ophthalmopathy a median about 6.5 months prior to onset. Blood also showed most of the thyroid clonotypes that were expanded above 0.001.

Germline CDR1 and CDR2: SNHLY and FYNNEI. V was clipped by 8 bases and J by 8 bases; unmatched bases: 12. The CDR3 totals 14 residues. At least ten counts were recorded for this clonotype. Its cognate antigen is unknown. Amplified regions were TCR beta CDR3 sequences from RNA transcripts. The study used the HTBI primer set for a first-round RT-PCR of the TCR CDR3. TCRdb re-derived calls from the multiplex PCR reads in MiXCR, one entry per CDR3 protein. The data contain about 410,000 distinct CDR3 sequences, approximately 14% of them seen just once; the ten biggest clones take up about 20%. Isolation of PBMCs was performed on 10 ml fresh peripheral blood.

The source is a woman aged 25 to 39 with Graves' ophthalmopathy. J is TRBJ1-1 and V is TRBV2; TRBD1 matches at 9 bases. Material for sequencing was blood. The CDR3 DNA follows: TGTGCCAGCCGGGACAGGGCCCGAGGCATCGAAGCTTTCTTT. Protein sequence: CASRDRARGIEAFF.